These 28 T cell receptor beta chains came from one sample sequenced in a study of Ad26.COV2.S vaccination and SARS-CoV-2 variants. Some clones are missing from TCRdb's copy, which holds only in-frame ones; the method was immunoSEQ multiplex PCR. The sample yields 300,000 to 400,000 clones, 85% seen once. Treatment denoted: 15 to 20 received Ad26.COV2.S at low or high dose, single or two shots; 5 received placebo; per-sample allocation not given. Collection of the samples took place on day 63 after the first injection of vaccine or placebo. The sequencing used peripheral blood, collected in a trial of Ad26.COV2.S vaccine versus placebo. The receptors stem from a person between 18 and 60 years old who received the Ad26.COV2.S COVID-19 vaccine or a placebo.

Regarding this clone: Other DNA sequences in the sample encode the same CDR3. The chain recombines TRBV7-9 with TRBJ1-5; D unresolved. CDR1 is SEHNR, CDR2 FQNEAQ, per germline (reference sequence). The length of the CDR3 is 14 residues. The V gene lost 3 bases and the J gene lost 0 bases, with 6 bases spanning the gap. The CDR3 here is CASSLAGSNQPQHF. DNA of the CDR3: TGTGCCAGCAGCTTGGCTGGTAGCAATCAGCCCCAGCATTTT.

This clone was detected a few times. V and J are TRBV7-6 and TRBJ2-5; D is unclear. The CDR3 covers 12 residues. Germline CDR1 is SGHVS and CDR2 is FNYEAQ. V lost 5 bases, J lost 0 bases, and 4 bases lay in between. For the CDR3, the DNA is TGTGCCAGCAGCATCTACCAAGAGACCCAGTACTTC. Amino acid sequence: CASSIYQETQYF.

The genes are TRBV5-4 and TRBJ2-5, with D perhaps TRBD2 (5 bases). Germline V gene lookup returns CDR1 SGHNT and CDR2 YYREEE (reference sequence). V gave up 0 bases and J gave up 0 bases, with 6 bases separating them. This CDR3 is 14 amino acids long. DNA of the CDR3: TGTGCCAGCAGCTTGGGCGGGTACCAAGAGACCCAGTACTTC. Translated: CASSLGGYQETQYF.

The chain employs TRBV28 and TRBJ2-1, with D hard to call. Germline V gives CDR1 MDHEN, CDR2 SYDVKM. This CDR3 comprises 15 residues. The V and J ends lost 7 bases and 8 bases respectively, with 21 bases between them. CDR3 protein: CASTTGGANSHEQFF. CDR3 in DNA: TGTGCCAGCACCACGGGCGGAGCCAACTCCCATGAGCAGTTCTTC.

The rearrangement links TRBV3-1 (or the pseudogene TRBV3-2) to TRBJ1-3, with a possible D match to TRBD1 (5 bases). The germline V and J ends were trimmed by 1 base and 4 bases, with 14 bases remaining between them. Germline CDR1 and CDR2: LGHDT and YNNKEL (reference sequence). CDR3 length: 16 residues. In nucleotides, the CDR3 is TGTGCCAGCAGCCAAGGCCTCGGGGGGGACGGAAACACCATATATTTT. Amino acid sequence: CASSQGLGGDGNTIYF.

The J gene is TRBJ2-1, the V gene TRBV9; D is perhaps TRBD1 (5 bases). The CDR3 runs 14 residues. CDR1 SGDLS and CDR2 YYNGEE come from the germline V gene. Trimming cost V 4 bases and J 5 bases, with 13 bases left between them. CDR3 sequence (DNA): TGTGCCAGCAGCCCTACTACGACAGACAATGAGCAGTTCTTC. It specifies CASSPTTTDNEQFF.

The V call is TRBV19, the J call TRBJ2-2; 10 nucleotides line up with TRBD1. Germline V gene lookup returns CDR1 LNHDA and CDR2 SQIVND (reference sequence). This CDR3 region has 19 residues. J lost 0 bases, V lost 2 bases, and 9 bases had no gene match. The CDR3 loop is CASSIIALGQGANTGELFF. The CDR3 DNA reads TGTGCCAGTAGTATAATCGCCCTCGGACAGGGGGCGAACACCGGGGAGCTGTTTTTT.

This chain joins TRBV2 and TRBJ1-1; TRBD1 agrees at 8 bases. The junction had 0 bases not matched to a gene; V was cut back by 8 bases and J by 1 base. Germline CDR1 SNHLY, CDR2 FYNNEI. The CDR3 consists of 12 residues. CDR3 nucleotide sequence: TGTGCCAGCGACAGGGGGAACACTGAAGCTTTCTTT. This translates into CASDRGNTEAFF.

The chain has TRBV28 and TRBJ2-1; TRBD2 aligns across 11 bases. CDR1 is MDHEN, CDR2 SYDVKM, per germline. This CDR3 contains 14 residues. V shed 7 bases, J shed 4 bases, and the junction held 3 bases outside the gene matches. In DNA form, the CDR3 reads TGTGCCAGCACGCCTAGCGGGGGGTACAATGAGCAGTTCTTC. Translating gives CASTPSGGYNEQFF. Looking up the rest from reference TRBV28 and TRBJ2-1 gives the full variable domain: DVKVTQSSRYLVKRTGEKVFLECVQDMDHENMFWYRQDPGLGLRLIYFSYDVKMKEKGDIPEGYSVSREKKERFSLILESASTNQTSMYLCASTPSGGYNEQFFGPGTRLTVL.

V is TRBV7-8 and J is TRBJ2-7, with D perhaps given as TRBD1 or TRBD2 (5 bases each). The CDR3 is 15 amino acids. Germline CDR1 is SGHVS and CDR2 is FQNEAQ. V was trimmed by 0 bases and J by 2 bases, leaving 11 bases between them. CDR3 nucleotide sequence: TGTGCCAGCAGCTTAGCTTGGGACGGGACCTACGAGCAGTACTTC. This codes for CASSLAWDGTYEQYF.

The chain has TRBV19 and TRBJ2-6, with 8 bases that match TRBD1. Germline trimming cut 5 bases from V and 0 bases from J; bases unmatched to any gene: 3. This CDR3 region has 16 residues. CDR1 and CDR2 from the germline V gene are LNHDA and SQIVND (reference sequence). The CDR3 region is CASSAGQASGANVLTF. The CDR3 nucleotides read TGTGCCAGTAGTGCGGGACAGGCCTCTGGGGCCAACGTCCTGACTTTC.

The chain uses TRBV7-2 and TRBJ1-3; 7 positions match TRBD1. Germline CDR1 reads SGHTA; CDR2 reads FQGNSA. With 2 bases clipped from V and 2 bases from J, the junction kept 3 bases outside the gene matches. CDR3 size: 15 residues. The CDR3 DNA reads as TGTGCCAGCAGCTTAACCACAGGGGCTGGAAACACCATATATTTT. Protein: CASSLTTGAGNTIYF.

The gene calls are TRBV5-1 and TRBJ1-4; D unclear. Germline assignment: CDR1 SGHRS and CDR2 YFSETQ. V dropped 3 bases and J dropped 6 bases, with 12 bases sitting between them. This CDR3 spans 14 amino acids. CDR3: CASSSDRADEKLFF. As DNA, the CDR3 is TGCGCCAGCAGCTCCGACCGAGCGGATGAAAAACTGTTTTTT.

The chain uses TRBV9 and TRBJ1-3, with D hard to call. Germline values: CDR1 SGDLS, CDR2 YYNGEE. CDR3 size: 15 residues. Trimming took off 0 bases at V and 3 bases at J, with 10 bases between the two ends. The CDR3 coding sequence is TGTGCCAGCAGCGTAGCTGGAAGGGTTGGAAACACCATATATTTT. It specifies CASSVAGRVGNTIYF.

The V gene is TRBV28, the J gene TRBJ1-2, with 12 nucleotides matching TRBD1. The CDR3 spans 16 residues. CDR1 MDHEN and CDR2 SYDVKM come from the germline V gene. With V trimmed by 4 bases and J by 8 bases, 11 bases remained unmatched. CDR3 residues: CASSSGTGGAFQGYTF. In DNA form, the CDR3 reads TGTGCCAGCAGTTCCGGGACAGGGGGCGCCTTTCAGGGCTACACCTTC.

CDR3 sequence (DNA): TGTGCCAGCAGTACCACCCTCACTGAAGCTTTCTTT. Residues: CASSTTLTEAFF. The chain links TRBV28 to TRBJ1-1; no firm D call. This CDR3 comprises 12 residues. V gave up 5 bases and J gave up 4 bases, with 8 bases separating them. The germline V gene encodes CDR1 MDHEN and CDR2 SYDVKM.

This chain connects TRBV4-2 to TRBJ1-2; 8 nucleotides agree with TRBD1. The CDR3 has 14 amino acids. Per germline, CDR1 LGHNA and CDR2 YNFKEQ. The J segment lost 7 bases and the V segment lost 2 bases, leaving 6 bases of the junction unmatched. The CDR3 DNA sequence: TGTGCCAGCAGCCAAAACAGGGGGGAAGGTGGCTACACCTTC. This sequence encodes CASSQNRGEGGYTF.

This clone was observed once. The V gene is TRBV7-2, the J gene TRBJ2-2; the D is unclear. Trimming removed 6 bases at V and 7 bases at J, with 12 bases between. The CDR3 is 13 amino acids. CDR1 and CDR2 from the germline V gene are SGHTA and FQGNSA. The CDR3 region is CASRLLRRGELFF. Written as DNA, the CDR3 is TGTGCCAGCAGACTCCTTCGGCGCGGGGAGCTGTTTTTT.

The rearrangement uses TRBV4-2 and TRBJ2-5; TRBD1 might be the D (5 bases). The germline gives CDR1 LGHNA, CDR2 YNFKEQ. The V end was cut by 4 bases, the J end by 0 bases, with 9 bases between. This CDR3 comprises 14 residues. The CDR3 spells CASSLKGDQETQYF. The CDR3 DNA reads TGTGCCAGCAGCCTCAAAGGGGACCAAGAGACCCAGTACTTC.

J is TRBJ1-2 and V is TRBV19; D not certain. Deletions cut 3 bases from V and 2 bases from J, with 7 bases between. In germline, CDR1 is LNHDA, CDR2 SQIVND (reference sequence). The CDR3 contains 13 residues. CDR3 region: CASSIGRNYGYTF. DNA for the CDR3: TGTGCCAGTAGTATTGGCAGGAACTATGGCTACACCTTC.

The V and J genes are TRBV7-3 and TRBJ1-5; maybe TRBD1 (5 bases). The CDR3 runs 17 residues. V lost 3 bases, J lost 2 bases, and 17 bases lay in between. Germline V gene lookup returns CDR1 SGHTA and CDR2 FQGTGA. The DNA for the CDR3 is TGTGCCAGCAGCTTGCCGGGAGGCAGGGTTTGCAATCAGCCCCAGCATTTT. This sequence encodes CASSLPGGRVCNQPQHF.

The V and J genes are TRBV28 and TRBJ1-1; 10 bases line up with TRBD1. CDR1 MDHEN and CDR2 SYDVKM come from the germline V gene. V shed 5 bases, J shed 0 bases, and the junction held 3 bases outside the gene matches. This CDR3 is 15 amino acids long. As DNA, the CDR3 is TGTGCCAGCAGTAAGGGACAGGGGATGAACACTGAAGCTTTCTTT. Translating it yields CASSKGQGMNTEAFF. The variable domain in full, completed from reference TRBV28 and TRBJ1-1, reads DVKVTQSSRYLVKRTGEKVFLECVQDMDHENMFWYRQDPGLGLRLIYFSYDVKMKEKGDIPEGYSVSREKKERFSLILESASTNQTSMYLCASSKGQGMNTEAFFGQGTRLTVV.

The rearrangement uses TRBV2 and TRBJ1-4, with D possibly TRBD1 on 5 matching bases. CDR1 and CDR2 (germline): SNHLY, FYNNEI. Trimming left V 10 bases short and J 6 bases short, with 21 bases between. The CDR3 runs to 15 residues. CDR3 sequence (DNA): TGTGCCACACGAAAAGGGGCAGGGTTTGATGAAAAACTGTTTTTT. It is translated as CATRKGAGFDEKLFF.

V is TRBV15 and J is TRBJ2-7; unclear D gene. CDR3 length equals 15 residues. Deletions cut 1 base from V and 3 bases from J, with 13 bases between. Germline values: CDR1 LNHNV, CDR2 YYDKDF (reference sequence). The CDR3 bases are TGTGCCACCAGCAGAGGAATTTCGAAAAGCTACGAGCAGTACTTC. Its translation: CATSRGISKSYEQYF. The full variable domain, completed using reference TRBV15 and TRBJ2-7, is DAMVIQNPRYQVTQFGKPVTLSCSQTLNHNVMYWYQQKSSQAPKLLFHYYDKDFNNEADTPDNFQSRRPNTSFCFLDIRSPGLGDTAMYLCATSRGISKSYEQYFGPGTRLTVT.

The rearrangement uses TRBV7-9 and TRBJ1-1; weak D call: TRBD1 (6 bases). Germline V lookup: CDR1 SEHNR, CDR2 FQNEAQ (reference sequence). V was shortened by 11 bases and J by 7 bases, with 17 bases between the two germline ends. The CDR3 runs to 12 residues. This CDR3 is CAGNPQGSEAFF. In nucleotides, the CDR3 is TGTGCCGGCAATCCACAGGGAAGTGAAGCTTTCTTT.

This chain connects TRBV7-9 to TRBJ1-4; TRBD1 matches at 7 bases. J gave up 8 bases and V 6 bases, and 0 bases lay outside the gene matches. CDR1 is SEHNR, CDR2 FQNEAQ, per germline (reference sequence). The CDR3 loop spans 11 amino acids. The CDR3 is CASRQGEKLFF. The DNA of the CDR3 is TGTGCCAGCAGACAGGGGGAAAAACTGTTTTTT.

This clone was detected once. The chain combines TRBV28 with TRBJ1-1, with TRBD1 as a possible D gene (6 bases). The V gene lost 6 bases and the J gene lost 4 bases, with 15 bases spanning the gap. The CDR3 is 14 amino acids. CDR1 and CDR2 (germline): MDHEN, SYDVKM. The CDR3 region has the DNA TGTGCCAGCAGCCCGACCAGGGGATTCACTGAAGCTTTCTTT. Protein product: CASSPTRGFTEAFF.

The chain couples TRBV11-2 to TRBJ1-2; D uncertain. The CDR3 has 15 amino acids. CDR1 is SGHAT, CDR2 FQNNGV, per germline. V was pared by 5 bases and J by 6 bases, with 19 bases between. The CDR3 region is CASSPQVGPLNGYTF. The CDR3 DNA follows: TGTGCCAGCAGCCCGCAAGTAGGGCCCCTCAATGGCTACACCTTC.